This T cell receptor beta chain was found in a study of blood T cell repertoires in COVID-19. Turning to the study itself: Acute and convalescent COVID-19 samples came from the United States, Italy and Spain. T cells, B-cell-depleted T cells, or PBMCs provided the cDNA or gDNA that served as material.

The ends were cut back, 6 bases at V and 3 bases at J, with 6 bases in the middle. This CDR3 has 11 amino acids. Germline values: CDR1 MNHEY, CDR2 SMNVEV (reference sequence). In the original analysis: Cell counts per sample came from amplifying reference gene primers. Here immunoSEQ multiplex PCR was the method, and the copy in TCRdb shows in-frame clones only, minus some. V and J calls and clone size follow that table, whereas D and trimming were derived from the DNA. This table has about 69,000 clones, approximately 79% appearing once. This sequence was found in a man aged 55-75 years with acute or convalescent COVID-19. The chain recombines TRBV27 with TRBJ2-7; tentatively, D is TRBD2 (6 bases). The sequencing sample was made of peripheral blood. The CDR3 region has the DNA TGTGCCAGCAGGGAGGGCTACGAGCAGTACTTC. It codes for CASREGYEQYF.